One TCR beta chain is described in this entry. The entry originates in a study of T cell responses to AZD1222 COVID-19 vaccine. Losses at the gene ends were 2 bases for V and 1 base for J; bases not matched to a gene: 6. The CDR3 is 16 residues long. Germline V gene lookup returns CDR1 SGHRS and CDR2 YFSETQ. Assay used: immunoSEQ multiplex PCR; TCRdb lists only in-frame clones, some missing. The table has around 91,000 clones, more than 85% seen once; the top ten hold 7.5% to 9.5%. This TCR derives from an adult who received the AZD1222 COVID-19 vaccine. V usage is TRBV5-1 and J usage is TRBJ2-7; TRBD1 aligns across 10 bases. The specimen was peripheral blood, collected 28 days after the second AZD1222 dose. The CDR3 reads CASSFGGTGVSYEQYF. The CDR3 DNA reads as TGCGCCAGCAGCTTCGGGGGGACAGGGGTTTCCTACGAGCAGTACTTC.